This T cell receptor (beta chain) was identified in a study of T-cell reconstitution after alpha-beta-depleted transplantation in children. In the case of this clonotype: The antigen is not known.

It was with unique molecular identifiers that the TCRbeta library was prepared. One entry per CDR3 protein results from TCRdb running MiXCR on the PCR reads. The sample records a few hundred thousand distinct CDR3 sequences, 25% to 30% being singletons. Findings and caveats of the study: Expanded clones from the graft, numbering several hundred, reportedly supplied alpha-beta T cells about two months after transplant. It was surviving recipient T cells and thymic progenitors that gave some patients high TCRbeta diversity at day 60. Once a year had passed after transplant, T-cell counts and diversity came mostly from newly produced T cells.

Germline loops: CDR1 SNHLY, CDR2 FYNNEI. The CDR3 runs to 14 residues. The V end was cut by 0 bases, the J end by 7 bases, with 12 bases between. The source material was PBMCs, sampled before TCRalphabeta/CD19-depleted stem cell transplant. This receptor was taken from a boy in the first two years of life with Wiskott-Aldrich syndrome, due to receive a stem cell transplant. The chain couples TRBV2 to TRBJ1-2, with TRBD1 as a possible D gene (6 bases). CDR3 loop: CASSEARGRSGYTF. CDR3 DNA sequence: TGTGCCAGCAGTGAAGCACGGGGGCGGAGTGGCTACACCTTC.